A selection of T cell receptor beta chains follows, all from one sample in a study of tumor and adjacent non-tumor tissue in lung cancer. A single record per CDR3 protein comes from TCRdb applying MiXCR to the multiplex PCR reads. The sample consists of more than 85,000 distinct CDR3 sequences, around two thirds of them appearing once. The sample taken for sequencing was lung tumor tissue. The receptors were gathered from a man in his sixties or seventies with non-small cell lung cancer. Each CDR3 is given with its conserved first and last residue. The order of the fields is V gene, J gene, D gene, clone size, CDR3 protein, CDR3 DNA. A D gene is named only where the DNA matches it firmly. Part of the rows lack a size; the others show once, few, many or a class for expanded clones.

TRBV29-1,TRBJ2-6,-,-,CSVVSSSHQAEANVLTF,TGCAGCGTAGTATCGTCATCCCACCAAGCAGAGGCCAACGTCCTGACTTTC
TRBV28,TRBJ2-5,TRBD2,-,CASSSGLVYRETQYF,TGTGCCAGCAGTTCGGGACTAGTTTACAGAGAGACCCAGTACTTC
TRBV20-1,TRBJ1-1,-,once,CSSGGGGNTEAFF,TGCAGTTCTGGAGGGGGGGGGAACACTGAAGCTTTCTTT
TRBV11-2,TRBJ2-2,TRBD2,-,CTSSLLAGGPHIGELFF,TGTACCAGCAGCTTACTAGCGGGAGGACCGCACATCGGGGAGCTGTTTTTT
TRBV6-1,TRBJ1-5,-,-,CTSSGKRGDAQPQHF,TGTACCAGCAGTGGGAAGAGGGGTGACGCTCAGCCCCAGCATTTT
TRBV12-3/TRBV12-4,TRBJ2-1,-,-,CASSSTIMGGSYNEPFF,TGTGCCAGCAGTTCGACCATAATGGGGGGCTCCTACAATGAGCCGTTCTTC
TRBV5-1,TRBJ1-5,TRBD1,few,CASSLGTGTGVDQPQHF,TGCGCCAGCAGCTTGGGGACCGGGACAGGGGTAGATCAGCCCCAGCATTTT
TRBV6-1,TRBJ1-1,-,-,CASSTLGGAGTDAFF,TGTGCCAGTAGCACCCTGGGGGGCGCAGGCACTGACGCTTTCTTT
TRBV4-1,TRBJ2-3,-,many,CASSQAPGTDRSTDTQYF,TGCGCCAGCAGCCAAGCCCCGGGGACTGATCGAAGCACAGATACGCAGTATTTT
TRBV29-1,TRBJ2-1,-,once,CGVEVSAFYEQFF,TGCGGCGTTGAAGTGAGTGCCTTTTATGAGCAGTTCTTC
TRBV5-1,TRBJ1-6,TRBD1,many,CASSWTTGDNSPLHF,TGCGCCAGCAGCTGGACGACAGGGGATAATTCACCCCTCCACTTT
TRBV6-1,TRBJ1-1,-,-,CASSGRVVGAEAFF,TGTGCCAGCAGTGGAAGAGTTGTCGGCGCTGAAGCTTTCTTT
TRBV6-1,TRBJ2-7,-,many,CASIQSLDRYEQYF,TGTGCCAGCATTCAAAGCCTCGACCGGTACGAGCAGTACTTC
TRBV11-2,TRBJ2-7,TRBD1,once,CASSISDRAYEQYF,TGTGCCAGCAGCATTTCAGACAGGGCTTACGAGCAGTACTTC
TRBV11-1,TRBJ2-5,TRBD1,-,CTSSPRDRVFETQYF,TGTACCAGCAGCCCAAGGGACAGGGTTTTTGAGACCCAGTACTTC
TRBV2,TRBJ1-2,-,many,CASSRLEGNGYTF,TGTGCCAGCAGCCGGCTCGAGGGTAATGGCTACACCTTC
TRBV11-2,TRBJ1-1,-,few,CAGSPLQAGATEAFF,TGTGCCGGCAGCCCATTACAGGCGGGGGCCACCGAAGCTTTCTTT
TRBV5-4,TRBJ1-3,-,-,CASSADVGARNTIYF,TGTGCCAGCAGCGCTGACGTGGGGGCTAGAAACACCATATATTTT
TRBV25-1,TRBJ1-5,-,-,CASSERLRGVGNQPQHF,TGTGCCAGCAGTGAAAGGTTACGTGGGGTGGGCAATCAGCCCCAGCATTTT
TRBV5-6,TRBJ2-1,-,-,CASSLGTDNEEFF,TGTGCTAGCAGCTTGGGGACGGACAATGAGGAGTTCTTC
TRBV6-1,TRBJ1-6,TRBD1,-,CASSGLGQGNSPLHF,TGTGCCAGCAGTGGGCTCGGACAGGGTAATTCACCCCTCCACTTT
TRBV11-2,TRBJ2-2,-,-,CASSLGWRRTGELLF,TGTGCCAGCAGCTTAGGCTGGAGGAGAACCGGGGAGCTGTTATTT
TRBV5-5,TRBJ1-2,-,once,CASSLTSGVYGYTF,TGTGCCAGTAGCTTGACGTCGGGGGTGTATGGCTACACCTTC
TRBV4-1,TRBJ1-2,-,-,CASSQDRAGYIYTF,TGCGCCAGCAGCCAAGATCGGGCAGGGTATATCTACACCTTC
TRBV7-6,TRBJ2-5,-,-,CASGLAGTSAETQYF,TGTGCCAGCGGCTTGGCCGGGACGTCGGCGGAGACCCAGTACTTC
TRBV7-9,TRBJ2-1,-,-,CASRIGDYNEQFF,TGTGCCAGCAGAATTGGGGACTACAATGAGCAGTTCTTC
TRBV11-2,TRBJ1-2,-,-,CASILANLDILTF,TGTGCCAGCATCTTGGCAAACCTGGACATTCTCACCTTC
TRBV10-3,TRBJ2-5,-,once,CAISWSGEIQYF,TGTGCCATCAGTTGGAGTGGGGAGATCCAGTACTTC
TRBV6-1,TRBJ2-7,-,many,CASSELRGYEQYF,TGTGCCAGCAGTGAACTACGAGGCTACGAGCAGTACTTC
TRBV11-1,TRBJ2-6,-,-,CASSLASSESNVLTF,TGTGCCAGTAGCTTAGCGAGTTCAGAAAGTAACGTCCTGACTTTC
TRBV11-1,TRBJ2-5,-,-,CANSLATRQDTQYF,TGTGCCAACAGCTTAGCCACTAGGCAAGACACCCAATACTTC
TRBV6-5,TRBJ1-5,-,once,CASSSLPPLEGFDQPQHF,TGTGCCAGCAGTTCTCTGCCACCCTTGGAGGGGTTCGATCAGCCCCAGCATTTT
TRBV30,TRBJ2-3,-,-,CAWSVRGRFGNQPQYF,TGTGCCTGGAGTGTACGAGGGAGGTTTGGCAATCAGCCCCAGTATTTT
TRBV12-3/TRBV12-4,TRBJ1-1,-,-,CASKMGQLNTGAFF,TGTGCCAGCAAGATGGGGCAGTTGAACACTGGAGCTTTCTTT
TRBV10-2,TRBJ2-7,TRBD2,many,CAIRGGLSYEQYF,TGCGCCATTCGGGGGGGCCTGTCCTACGAGCAGTACTTC
TRBV24-1,TRBJ2-7,TRBD1,few,CATSDATGGYIYEQYF,TGTGCCACCAGTGATGCCACAGGGGGTTATATCTACGAGCAGTACTTC
TRBV11-2,TRBJ2-2,TRBD2,-,CASSPTWKLAGTGELFF,TGTGCCAGCAGCCCCACATGGAAACTAGCGGGGACCGGGGAGCTGTTTTTC
TRBV24-1,TRBJ2-1,-,many,CATSDPRIGSYNEQFF,TGTGCCACCAGTGATCCCAGGATCGGTTCCTACAATGAGCAGTTCTTC
TRBV7-9,TRBJ1-5,-,-,CVSGLECNQPQHF,TGTGTCAGCGGCTTAGAATGCAATCAGCCCCAGCATTTT
TRBV11-2,TRBJ2-3,-,medium-sized,CASSSQVGTDTQYF,TGTGCCAGCAGTTCACAGGTGGGCACAGATACGCAGTATTTT
TRBV12-3/TRBV12-4,TRBJ1-5,-,-,CASSFDCNQPQNF,TGTGCCAGCAGTTTTGACTGCAATCAGCCCCAGAATTTT
TRBV6-5,TRBJ2-3,-,few,CASSYSTTARASIDTQYF,TGTGCCAGCAGTTATTCGACGACGGCAAGAGCTAGCATAGATACGCAGTATTTT
TRBV11-3,TRBJ2-3,TRBD2,few,CASRAGAQKDMQYF,TGTGCCAGCAGAGCGGGGGCGCAAAAAGATATGCAGTATTTT
TRBV12-3/TRBV12-4,TRBJ1-5,TRBD1,many,CASSLRTGNQPQHF,TGTGCCAGCAGTCTTCGGACAGGGAATCAGCCCCAGCATTTT
TRBV24-1,TRBJ2-5,TRBD2,many,CATSDPGGNQETQYF,TGTGCCACCAGTGATCCGGGGGGGAACCAAGAGACCCAGTACTTC
TRBV11-2,TRBJ2-5,-,-,CTSNPRQAKETQYF,TGTACAAGCAACCCTAGACAGGCGAAAGAGACCCAGTACTTC
TRBV4-2,TRBJ2-7,TRBD2,-,CASSQAVTSGSNERYF,TGTGCAAGCAGCCAGGCTGTCACTAGCGGGAGTAACGAGCGGTACTTC
TRBV4-2,TRBJ2-1,-,-,CASRGRGGYNEQFF,TGTGCCAGCAGGGGAAGAGGGGGCTACAATGAGCAGTTCTTC
TRBV28,TRBJ1-6,-,-,CANSLSGKFFLHF,TGTGCCAACAGTTTAAGCGGCAAATTTTTTCTCCACTTT